This T cell receptor (beta chain) was captured by sequencing in a study of T-cell memory formation after mild COVID-19. CDR3 length equals 12 residues. Between the trimmed V and J ends, which lost 1 base and 3 bases, there was a span of 4 bases. Per the germline V gene, CDR1 is SGHRS and CDR2 is YFSETQ. This clonotype was seen more than once but under ten times. One entry per CDR3 protein results from TCRdb running MiXCR on the 5' RACE reads. Found here are 150,000 to 200,000 distinct CDR3 sequences, roughly 16% of them singletons; the top ten hold 2% to 2.5%. This sequence was found in an adult woman who had mild COVID-19 (a few samples of this study predate the infection). Cell type and time point are not known. The specimen was PBMCs or a T cell subset sorted from them (not recorded which). The chain combines TRBV5-1 with TRBJ1-1, with unresolved D. Written as DNA, the CDR3 is TGCGCCAGCAGCTTGCTGGACACTGAAGCTTTCTTT. Translated, it gives CASSLLDTEAFF. The whole variable domain, filled in from reference TRBV5-1 and TRBJ1-1, reads KAGVTQTPRYLIKTRGQQVTLSCSPISGHRSVSWYQQTPGQGLQFLFEYFSETQRNKGNFPGRFSGRQFSNSRSEMNVSTLELGDSALYLCASSLLDTEAFFGQGTRLTVV.